Detailed here is one TCR beta chain. TCRdb's table, derived via immunoSEQ multiplex PCR, lists solely in-frame clones and lacks some. The sample holds some 98,000 clones, 70% to 90% seen once. CDR3 length equals 17 residues. Germline V gene sequence: CDR1 SEHNR, CDR2 FQNEAQ (reference sequence). With 1 base clipped from V and 6 bases from J, the junction kept 8 bases outside the gene matches. The data stem from a study of T cell responses to AZD1222 COVID-19 vaccine. The sequence came from an adult in good health. Sequenced material: peripheral blood, taken on day 0 of AZD1222 vaccination. The chain uses TRBV7-9 and TRBJ1-5; 11 nucleotides line up with TRBD1. This CDR3 is CASSLGSGTGGGQPQHF. CDR3 bases: TGTGCCAGCAGCTTAGGTTCCGGGACAGGGGGTGGTCAGCCCCAGCATTTT.